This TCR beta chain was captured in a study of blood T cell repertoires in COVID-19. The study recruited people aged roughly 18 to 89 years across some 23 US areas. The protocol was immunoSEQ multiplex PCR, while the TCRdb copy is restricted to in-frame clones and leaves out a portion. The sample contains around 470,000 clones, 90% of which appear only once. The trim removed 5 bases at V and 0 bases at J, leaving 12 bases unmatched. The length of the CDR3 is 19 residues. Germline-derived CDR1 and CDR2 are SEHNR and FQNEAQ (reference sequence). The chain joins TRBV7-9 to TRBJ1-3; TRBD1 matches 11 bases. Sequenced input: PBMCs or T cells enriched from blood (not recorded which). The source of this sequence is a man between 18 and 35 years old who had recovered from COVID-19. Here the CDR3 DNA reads TGTGCCAGCAGCCCAAGGACAGGGGGCGGACTTCACTCTGGAAACACCATATATTTT. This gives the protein CASSPRTGGGLHSGNTIYF.